A single sample gave rise to the 28 T cell receptor beta chains below, sequenced in a study of radiation and T cells in renal cell carcinoma. The table came from immunoSEQ multiplex PCR; TCRdb's copy has only in-frame clones and leaves some out. Among about 130,000 clones listed, roughly 90% were seen once. Time point meaning: baseline pretreatment blood. Treatment defined: 15 Gy SBRT to primary tumor, nephrectomy 4 weeks later. The input for sequencing was blood, taken from a patient whose treatment included radiotherapy and nephrectomy. These receptors were taken from a woman aged 45 to 65 with renal cell carcinoma.

The chain has TRBV7-2 and TRBJ1-1; D perhaps matches TRBD1 (6 bases). This CDR3 contains 12 residues. The V end was cut by 4 bases, the J end by 11 bases, with 14 bases between. Germline V gene sequence: CDR1 SGHTA, CDR2 FQGNSA. The CDR3 sequence is CASSSDRWDAFF. CDR3 nucleotides: TGTGCCAGCAGCTCCGACAGGTGGGACGCTTTCTTT.

V usage is TRBV2 and J usage is TRBJ1-6; D gene ambiguous. Germline V gene data show CDR1 as SNHLY and CDR2 as FYNNEI. Deletions cut 5 bases from V and 8 bases from J, with 13 bases between. The CDR3 runs to 14 residues. This CDR3 is CASSSDPADSPLHF. The CDR3 nucleotides are TGTGCCAGCAGTTCCGACCCGGCGGATTCACCCCTCCACTTT.

This clone came up once. A junction boundary mismatches the germline segment, possibly from a read error. The V and J genes are TRBV5-8 and TRBJ1-3; the D gene is possibly TRBD1 (5 bases). There are 12 residues in the CDR3. Germline V lookup: CDR1 SGHTS, CDR2 YDEGEE. CDR3 region: CASSLARRDRAF. CDR3 DNA sequence: TGTGCCAGCAGCTTGGCCCGCAGGGATAGGGCTTTT.

V and J are TRBV6-5 and TRBJ1-2, with a weak D call TRBD1 (6 bases). Germline V CDR1 and CDR2: MNHEY, SVGAGI. V gave up 6 bases and J gave up 2 bases, with 16 bases separating them. This CDR3 has 15 amino acids. CDR3: CASRPSGTPNYGYTF. The CDR3 nucleotides are TGTGCCAGCAGGCCCTCCGGGACACCGAACTATGGCTACACCTTC.

V usage is TRBV10-3 and J usage is TRBJ1-2; D remains ambiguous. The CDR3 spans 12 residues. V was clipped by 0 bases and J by 12 bases, with 11 bases between them. The germline V gene has CDR1 ENHRY and CDR2 SYGVKD. For the CDR3, the DNA is TGTGCCATCAGTGAGTCCGAACAGATCCACACCTTC. It yields the protein CAISESEQIHTF.

This clone was seen a single time. The chain has TRBV28 and TRBJ2-7; the D is unclear. Trimming pared 2 bases from V and 3 bases from J, leaving 5 bases between. Germline V gene lookup returns CDR1 MDHEN and CDR2 SYDVKM. The CDR3 is made up of 12 amino acids. The CDR3 nucleotides read TGTGCCAGCAGTTTAGCGGACTACGAGCAGTACTTC. Translated, it gives CASSLADYEQYF.

This clone occurred once. The chain links TRBV9 to TRBJ2-5; the D gene could be TRBD1 or TRBD2 (5 bases each). CDR1 and CDR2 from the germline V gene are SGDLS and YYNGEE. The V gene lost 4 bases and the J gene lost 5 bases, with 15 bases spanning the gap. The CDR3 has 14 amino acids. CDR3 nucleotides: TGTGCCAGCAGCACCGGCCGGGACCCGGAGACCCAGTACTTC. It specifies CASSTGRDPETQYF.

The chain links TRBV2 to TRBJ2-7, with 9 positions matching TRBD1. This CDR3 is 12 amino acids long. J lost 6 bases, V lost 7 bases, and 4 bases had no gene match. Germline V gives CDR1 SNHLY, CDR2 FYNNEI. In DNA, the CDR3 is TGTGCCAGCACACAGGGGGCAAGCGAGCAGTACTTC. It specifies CASTQGASEQYF.

The V gene is TRBV6-5, the J gene TRBJ1-1; the D gene is possibly TRBD1 (5 bases). The CDR3 has 12 amino acids. Per the germline V gene, CDR1 is MNHEY and CDR2 is SVGAGI. V was cut by 6 bases and J by 10 bases, with 15 bases left in between. The CDR3 here is CASSPGTEGAFF. For the CDR3, the DNA is TGTGCCAGCAGCCCCGGGACGGAGGGAGCTTTCTTT.

The chain recombines TRBV6-6 with TRBJ1-1; D gene uncertain. Germline V gene sequence: CDR1 MNHNY, CDR2 SVGAGI (reference sequence). Trimming removed 7 bases at V and 4 bases at J, with 16 bases between. This CDR3 is built from 14 residues. The CDR3 DNA is TGTGCCAGCAACACCCGGGCGGGAACCACTGAAGCTTTCTTT. It is translated as CASNTRAGTTEAFF.

The chain employs TRBV29-1 and TRBJ2-1; 7 bases are shared with TRBD2. There are 13 residues in the CDR3. Trimming at V came to 6 bases and at J to 2 bases, leaving 4 bases not matched to a gene. The germline gives CDR1 SQVTM, CDR2 ANQGSEA. The chain's CDR3 is CSVGGLPYNEQFF. The CDR3 DNA reads as TGCAGCGTGGGGGGGTTACCCTACAATGAGCAGTTCTTC.

The chain links TRBV13 to TRBJ2-1; 9 nucleotides match TRBD1. This CDR3 has 16 residues. Unmatched junction bases numbered 12, after V lost 5 bases and J lost 7 bases. From germline, CDR1 is PRHDT and CDR2 FYEKMQ (reference sequence). In nucleotides, the CDR3 is TGTGCCAGCAGCCCCCTGGGACAGGGAAGAGGGAATGAGCAGTTCTTC. This sequence encodes CASSPLGQGRGNEQFF.

V is TRBV13 and J is TRBJ2-3; 16 nucleotides agree with TRBD2. The J segment lost 4 bases and the V segment lost 5 bases, leaving 9 bases of the junction unmatched. This CDR3 has 18 residues. Germline V gene data show CDR1 as PRHDT and CDR2 as FYEKMQ (reference sequence). The CDR3 region is CASSGTGTSGGASDTQYF. The CDR3 DNA follows: TGTGCCAGCAGCGGAACCGGGACTAGCGGGGGGGCATCAGATACGCAGTATTTT. The variable domain in full, completed from reference TRBV13 and TRBJ2-3, reads AAGVIQSPRHLIKEKRETATLKCYPIPRHDTVYWYQQGPGQDPQFLISFYEKMQSDKGSIPDRFSAQQFSDYHSELNMSSLELGDSALYFCASSGTGTSGGASDTQYFGPGTRLTVL.

The table lists this clone with a count of one. The V and J genes are TRBV2 and TRBJ2-3; no clear D. The CDR3 spans 9 residues. Trimming pared 4 bases from V and 14 bases from J, leaving 7 bases between. Germline-derived CDR1 and CDR2 are SNHLY and FYNNEI. As DNA, the CDR3 is TGTGCCAGCAGTGTCCCCGCGTATTTT. Translation: CASSVPAYF. The full variable domain, in which reference TRBV2 and TRBJ2-3 provide the parts outside the CDR3, is EPEVTQTPSHQVTQMGQEVILRCVPISNHLYFYWYRQILGQKVEFLVSFYNNEISEKSEIFDDQFSVERPDGSNFTLKIRSTKLEDSAMYFCASSVPAYFGPGTRLTVL.

The rearrangement uses TRBV12-1 and TRBJ1-6. TRBV12-1 has pseudogene status. CDR3 length equals 18 residues. The DNA of the CDR3 is TGTGCCAGCAGCTTTTCCGGGACGCCTAGACCCTATAATTCACCCCTCCACTTT. It specifies CASSFSGTPRPYNSPLHF.

The chain recombines TRBV7-9 with TRBJ2-1; D uncertain. The germline CDR1 and CDR2 sequences are SEHNR and FQNEAQ (reference sequence). This CDR3 is 12 amino acids long. V was pared by 5 bases and J by 9 bases, with 11 bases between. The CDR3, as DNA: TGTGCCAGCAGCCATCAGTGGACTGAGCAGTTCTTC. This codes for CASSHQWTEQFF.

The gene calls are TRBV4-3 and TRBJ2-7; D is ambiguous. V dropped 0 bases and J dropped 3 bases, with 9 bases sitting between them. Germline CDR1 reads LGHNA; CDR2 reads YSLEER. The CDR3 is 14 amino acids. The DNA for the CDR3 is TGCGCCAGCAGCCAAGATGAGGACCACTACGAGCAGTACTTC. Amino acids: CASSQDEDHYEQYF.

A single count supports this clone. This chain's CDR3 is CASSRPLNPWEQYF. Here the CDR3 DNA reads TGTGCCAGCTCACGCCCGTTAAACCCCTGGGAGCAGTACTTC. This chain connects TRBV18 to TRBJ2-7; D remains unclear. The V gene's germline CDR1 is KGHSH and CDR2 LQKENI. V was trimmed by 4 bases and J by 7 bases, leaving 17 bases between them. The CDR3 spans 14 residues.

V gene TRBV19 combines with J gene TRBJ1-5; D may be TRBD1 (5 bases). The CDR3 runs 16 residues. The germline V gene encodes CDR1 LNHDA and CDR2 SQIVND (reference sequence). The V and J ends lost 2 bases and 0 bases respectively, with 11 bases between them. Written as DNA, the CDR3 is TGTGCCAGTAGTATACAGGGTTGGTATAGCAATCAGCCCCAGCATTTT. Protein product: CASSIQGWYSNQPQHF.

This chain uses TRBV15 with TRBJ1-1; 7 bases are shared with TRBD1. CDR3 length equals 14 residues. From germline, CDR1 is LNHNV and CDR2 YYDKDF (reference sequence). J lost 7 bases, V lost 1 base, and 6 bases had no gene match. CDR3 region: CATSRGARDSEAFF. The CDR3 DNA is TGTGCCACCAGCAGAGGGGCCCGGGACAGTGAAGCTTTCTTT.

This clone occurred once. The chain carries TRBV7-9 and TRBJ1-3; D is ambiguous. The CDR3 is 14 residues long. Trimming left V 7 bases short and J 4 bases short, with 14 bases between. Germline CDR1 SEHNR, CDR2 FQNEAQ (reference sequence). The CDR3 DNA is TGTGCCAGCAACCACATGGGGTCGGGAAACACCATATATTTT. As protein: CASNHMGSGNTIYF. Full variable domain (outside the CDR3, taken from reference TRBV7-9 and TRBJ1-3): DTGVSQNPRHKITKRGQNVTFRCDPISEHNRLYWYRQTLGQGPEFLTYFQNEAQLEKSRLLSDRFSAERPKGSFSTLEIQRTEQGDSAMYLCASNHMGSGNTIYFGEGSWLTVV.

The gene calls are TRBV5-6 and TRBJ2-3, with TRBD1 as a possible D gene (6 bases). Germline loops: CDR1 SGHDT, CDR2 YYEEEE. Trimming pared 3 bases from V and 2 bases from J, leaving 16 bases between. CDR3 length equals 16 residues. For the CDR3, the DNA is TGTGCCAGCAGCTCCCTAGGGGGAACCTACACAGATACGCAGTATTTT. This sequence encodes CASSSLGGTYTDTQYF.

The rearrangement links TRBV5-1 to TRBJ2-4; perhaps TRBD1 as D (6 bases). The ends were cut back, 3 bases at V and 5 bases at J, with 12 bases in the middle. The CDR3 extends over 14 amino acids. Germline CDR1 and CDR2: SGHRS and YFSETQ. The CDR3 DNA reads as TGCGCCAGCAGCTCCCGACAGGCCGAAAACATTCAGTACTTC. It yields the protein CASSSRQAENIQYF.

The V call is TRBV11-3, the J call TRBJ2-1; D remains unclear. Germline values: CDR1 SGHNT, CDR2 YENEEA. CDR3 length: 15 residues. The ends were cut back, 0 bases at V and 0 bases at J, with 6 bases in the middle. The CDR3 region is CASSLDRGSYNEQFF. The CDR3 DNA follows: TGTGCCAGCAGCTTAGACCGAGGCTCCTACAATGAGCAGTTCTTC.

The chain recombines TRBV15 with TRBJ1-4; D unresolved. Trimming stripped 1 base from V and 1 base from J, with 4 bases between. Germline CDR1 reads LNHNV; CDR2 reads YYDKDF (reference sequence). The CDR3 has 14 residues. The CDR3 nucleotides read TGTGCCACCAGCAGAGCGGTAACTAATGAAAAACTGTTTTTT. Its protein product is CATSRAVTNEKLFF. Complete variable domain (other parts from reference TRBV15 and TRBJ1-4): DAMVIQNPRYQVTQFGKPVTLSCSQTLNHNVMYWYQQKSSQAPKLLFHYYDKDFNNEADTPDNFQSRRPNTSFCFLDIRSPGLGDTAMYLCATSRAVTNEKLFFGSGTQLSVL.

The chain couples TRBV6-1 to TRBJ1-3, with D unresolved. Trimming pared 2 bases from V and 2 bases from J, leaving 16 bases between. Germline CDR1 reads MNHNS; CDR2 reads SASEGT. The CDR3 runs to 17 residues. CDR3 loop: CASSEKLGWAPGNTIYF. For the CDR3, the DNA is TGTGCCAGCAGTGAAAAGCTCGGCTGGGCCCCTGGAAACACCATATATTTT.

Points on this clone: The same CDR3 is also encoded by other DNA sequences in this sample. The J gene is TRBJ1-6, the V gene TRBV18; TRBD1 is a possible D gene (5 bases). Per the germline V gene, CDR1 is KGHSH and CDR2 is LQKENI. V was pared by 3 bases and J by 10 bases, with 10 bases between. The CDR3 has 13 residues. CDR3: CASSPGEGSPLHF. The CDR3 DNA is TGTGCCAGCTCACCGGGAGAGGGGTCACCCCTCCACTTT.

The rearrangement joins TRBV10-3 to TRBJ2-6; D not certain. The CDR3 length is 16 residues. Germline values: CDR1 ENHRY, CDR2 SYGVKD. Between the trimmed V and J ends, which lost 0 bases and 4 bases, there was a span of 10 bases. CDR3: CAISESWAPGANVLTF. The DNA of the CDR3 is TGTGCCATCAGTGAGTCATGGGCTCCGGGGGCCAACGTCCTGACTTTC.